The present entry profiles one T cell receptor beta chain with its context. The entry originates in a study of technical replicates of blood from a few donors. The CDR3 is 16 amino acids. The V end was cut by 0 bases, the J end by 4 bases, with 15 bases between. Germline loops: CDR1 LNHDA, CDR2 SQIVND (reference sequence). TCRdb keeps only in-frame clones here, not all; method: immunoSEQ multiplex PCR. The sample consists of around 85,000 clones, roughly 94% of them appearing once. The TCR was taken from a human donor in good health. The chain links TRBV19 to TRBJ1-1, with D possibly being TRBD1 (5 bases). The sequenced sample consisted of T cells isolated from PBMCs. CDR3 sequence reads: CASSIEGPVVGTEAFF. The DNA of the CDR3 is TGTGCCAGTAGTATAGAGGGGCCGGTGGTCGGCACTGAAGCTTTCTTT.